The next 27 T cell receptor beta chains were all read from a single sample in a study of T cell responses to AZD1222 COVID-19 vaccine. Assay: immunoSEQ multiplex PCR; the TCRdb copy retains only in-frame clones and omits some. The data contain more than 110,000 clones, around 90% of them singletons. The sample was peripheral blood, taken on day 0 of AZD1222 vaccination. All receptors come from an adult in good health.

J is TRBJ2-3 and V is TRBV12-3 or TRBV12-4; no clear D. CDR3 length: 12 residues. Trimming left V 6 bases short and J 11 bases short, with 15 bases between. As DNA, the CDR3 is TGTGCCAGCAGCCGGACCCCCCCGGGGCAGTATTTT. Translating gives CASSRTPPGQYF.

The CDR3 sequence: CASREGRDSSYEQYF. The CDR3 coding sequence is TGTGCCAGCAGAGAGGGACGCGATAGCTCCTACGAGCAGTACTTC. The chain links TRBV2 to TRBJ2-7, with D perhaps given as TRBD1 or TRBD2 (5 bases each). This CDR3 is 15 amino acids long. The germline V and J ends were trimmed by 6 bases and 0 bases, with 15 bases remaining between them. The germline V gene has CDR1 SNHLY and CDR2 FYNNEI.

V gene TRBV30 combines with J gene TRBJ2-1; 7 bases align to TRBD2. This CDR3 spans 14 amino acids. CDR1 GTSNPN and CDR2 SVGIG come from the germline V gene (reference sequence). V shed 2 bases, J shed 2 bases, and the junction held 3 bases outside the gene matches. CDR3 sequence (DNA): TGTGCCTGGAGTCTGGGGGGGACCTACAATGAGCAGTTCTTC. Amino acid sequence: CAWSLGGTYNEQFF.

The chain combines TRBV5-1 with TRBJ1-1; weak D call: TRBD1 (5 bases). The CDR3 has 14 residues. The V end lost 4 bases, the J end lost 2 bases, and 12 bases lay between the germline ends. The germline gives CDR1 SGHRS, CDR2 YFSETQ. The DNA of the CDR3 is TGCGCCAGCAGCCGGGGCGGGGGAAACACTGAAGCTTTCTTT. It codes for CASSRGGGNTEAFF.

The chain uses TRBV19 and TRBJ1-1, with TRBD1 matching over 8 bases. Trimming removed 3 bases from V and 4 bases from J; junction bases left unmatched: 4. The length of the CDR3 is 14 residues. Germline CDR1 and CDR2: LNHDA and SQIVND (reference sequence). CDR3 bases: TGTGCCAGTAGTATGCAGGGGGCGCGCACTGAAGCTTTCTTT. Translation: CASSMQGARTEAFF.

The J gene is TRBJ2-1, the V gene TRBV5-8; TRBD2 agrees at 12 bases. The CDR3 is made up of 15 amino acids. Germline V gives CDR1 SGHTS, CDR2 YDEGEE. V trimming: 0 bases; J trimming: 9 bases; junction bases outside the gene matches: 4. CDR3 residues: CASSLGTSGNTEQFF. Here the CDR3 DNA reads TGTGCCAGCAGCTTGGGGACTAGCGGGAATACTGAGCAGTTCTTC. Full variable domain (missing parts from reference TRBV5-8 and TRBJ2-1): EAGVTQSPTHLIKTRGQQATLRCSPISGHTSVYWYQQALGLGLQFLLWYDEGEERNRGNFPPRFSGRQFPNYSSELNVNALELEDSALYLCASSLGTSGNTEQFFGPGTRLTVL.

The chain combines TRBV27 with TRBJ2-3; D call uncertain. The CDR3 spans 16 residues. CDR1 is MNHEY, CDR2 SMNVEV, per germline (reference sequence). Trimming stripped 2 bases from V and 0 bases from J, with 12 bases between. CDR3 sequence: CASSLRASPSTDTQYF. In DNA form, the CDR3 reads TGTGCCAGCAGTTTACGGGCATCTCCTAGCACAGATACGCAGTATTTT.

V usage is TRBV27 and J usage is TRBJ2-2, with a weak D call TRBD2 (6 bases). The germline gives CDR1 MNHEY, CDR2 SMNVEV (reference sequence). The CDR3 extends over 15 amino acids. V was trimmed by 5 bases and J by 1 base, leaving 11 bases between them. Written as DNA, the CDR3 is TGTGCCAGCAGTCACGGGGGTTGGAACACCGGGGAGCTGTTTTTT. Translation gives CASSHGGWNTGELFF.

The chain combines TRBV7-3 with TRBJ2-7, with 13 positions matching TRBD2. V shed 3 bases, J shed 5 bases, and the junction held 4 bases outside the gene matches. The CDR3 spans 15 residues. The germline V gene has CDR1 SGHTA and CDR2 FQGTGA. The CDR3 bases are TGTGCCAGCAGCTTCGGGACTAGCGGGACCCACGAGCAGTACTTC. The encoded protein is CASSFGTSGTHEQYF.

CDR3 nucleotides: TGCACCAGCAGAGCAAGACCGGGACTACGGGTATCCTACAATGAGCAGTTCTTC. It codes for CTSRARPGLRVSYNEQFF. This chain connects TRBV1 to TRBJ2-1; TRBD2, the table's D call, lacks a check against the DNA. TRBV1 is marked as a pseudogene. The CDR3 is 18 residues long.

The CDR3 loop is CASSLSQPYEQYF. In nucleotides, the CDR3 is TGCGCCAGCAGCTTGTCTCAGCCCTACGAGCAGTACTTC. This chain links TRBV5-1 with TRBJ2-7; the D is unclear. This CDR3 comprises 13 residues. With 1 base removed from V and 2 bases from J, the gap between germline ends came to 7 bases. Germline V gene sequence: CDR1 SGHRS, CDR2 YFSETQ.

The chain joins TRBV7-6 to TRBJ2-4; TRBD2 matches 7 bases. Losses at the gene ends were 5 bases for V and 6 bases for J; bases not matched to a gene: 19. Germline V gene lookup returns CDR1 SGHVS and CDR2 FNYEAQ. The CDR3 spans 18 residues. CDR3 sequence: CASSLTPPLASIRNIQYF. The CDR3 nucleotides read TGTGCCAGCAGCCTAACCCCCCCACTAGCGAGTATTAGAAACATTCAGTACTTC.

The V call is TRBV27, the J call TRBJ1-4, with a weak D call TRBD1 (5 bases). Trimming removed 0 bases from V and 7 bases from J, with 12 bases in between. This CDR3 is built from 15 residues. Per the germline V gene, CDR1 is MNHEY and CDR2 is SMNVEV (reference sequence). The CDR3 spells CASSLSGLQGEKLFF. The CDR3 bases are TGTGCCAGCAGTTTATCAGGCCTGCAGGGTGAAAAACTGTTTTTT. The full variable domain, its missing parts supplied by reference TRBV27 and TRBJ1-4, is EAQVTQNPRYLITVTGKKLTVTCSQNMNHEYMSWYRQDPGLGLRQIYYSMNVEVTDKGDVPEGYKVSRKEKRNFPLILESPSPNQTSLYFCASSLSGLQGEKLFFGSGTQLSVL.

This rearrangement joins TRBV11-2 to TRBJ2-5, with D tentatively TRBD2 (5 bases). The CDR3 spans 15 residues. V gave up 5 bases and J gave up 4 bases, with 17 bases separating them. Germline V gene lookup returns CDR1 SGHAT and CDR2 FQNNGV. This chain's CDR3 is CASSPSSGVGETQYF. Here the CDR3 DNA reads TGTGCCAGCAGCCCTTCGTCCGGGGTTGGAGAGACCCAGTACTTC.

The CDR3 sequence is CASSQGTGAFADTQYF. CDR3 sequence (DNA): TGTGCCAGCAGCCAAGGGACAGGGGCATTCGCAGATACGCAGTATTTT. The V and J genes are TRBV3-1 (or the pseudogene TRBV3-2) and TRBJ2-3, with 9 bases aligning to TRBD1. The CDR3 is 16 amino acids. J gave up 4 bases and V 1 base, and 6 bases lay outside the gene matches. CDR1 LGHDT and CDR2 YNNKEL come from the germline V gene (reference sequence).

The chain has TRBV5-4 and TRBJ2-1; 12 bases are a match to TRBD2. The germline gives CDR1 SGHNT, CDR2 YYREEE (reference sequence). The CDR3 consists of 16 residues. V dropped 0 bases and J dropped 6; count of bases not matched to a gene: 4. CDR3 DNA sequence: TGTGCCAGCAGCTTGGCTAGCGGGAGGGTCGTCAATGAGCAGTTCTTC. Encoded protein: CASSLASGRVVNEQFF.

This clone was seen only once. V and J are TRBV7-9 and TRBJ1-2; D possibly corresponds to TRBD1 (5 bases). V dropped 0 bases and J dropped 1 base, with 9 bases sitting between them. Germline V gives CDR1 SEHNR, CDR2 FQNEAQ (reference sequence). The CDR3 loop spans 15 amino acids. The CDR3 coding sequence is TGTGCCAGCAGCTTAGCGCTGGACAATAACTATGGCTACACCTTC. Translation gives CASSLALDNNYGYTF.

The chain is built from TRBV10-3 and TRBJ1-5; D is perhaps TRBD1 (5 bases). Trimming pared 8 bases from V and 3 bases from J, leaving 8 bases between. Germline values: CDR1 ENHRY, CDR2 SYGVKD. The CDR3 sequence is 12 residues long. The CDR3 bases are TGTGCCATCGGGGGTTACAATCAGCCCCAGCATTTT. Encoded protein: CAIGGYNQPQHF.

This clone has just a few counts. CDR3 in amino acids: CASLRTGNTEAFF. As DNA, the CDR3 is TGTGCCAGCCTTAGGACAGGGAACACTGAAGCTTTCTTT. This chain links TRBV6-5 with TRBJ1-1, with 7 bases matching TRBD1. V lost 8 bases, J lost 1 base, and 4 bases stayed unmatched. The germline V gene has CDR1 MNHEY and CDR2 SVGAGI. CDR3 length equals 13 residues.

The J gene is TRBJ1-5, the V gene TRBV9; D not resolved. Germline V gene lookup returns CDR1 SGDLS and CDR2 YYNGEE. V lost 0 bases and J 3 bases, leaving 7 bases between the germline ends. The CDR3 length is 14 residues. CDR3 amino acids: CASSVGPINQPQHF. The DNA for the CDR3 is TGTGCCAGCAGCGTAGGACCGATCAATCAGCCCCAGCATTTT. The entire variable domain, with the rest obtained from reference TRBV9 and TRBJ1-5, is as follows: DSGVTQTPKHLITATGQRVTLRCSPRSGDLSVYWYQQSLDQGLQFLIQYYNGEERAKGNILERFSAQQFPDLHSELNLSSLELGDSALYFCASSVGPINQPQHFGDGTRLSIL.

The rearrangement joins TRBV5-1 to TRBJ2-2; perhaps TRBD1 as D (6 bases). The CDR3 is made up of 18 amino acids. Germline lookup yields CDR1 SGHRS and CDR2 YFSETQ. V lost 2 bases to trimming and J lost 0 bases, with 17 bases between them. The CDR3 DNA sequence: TGCGCCAGCAGCTTCTCATCCGGGACAACCCCGAACACCGGGGAGCTGTTTTTT. Translated: CASSFSSGTTPNTGELFF.

The chain couples TRBV7-3 to TRBJ1-2; no clear D gene. Looked up from germline, CDR1 is SGHTA and CDR2 is FQGTGA. Trimming stripped 2 bases from V and 4 bases from J, with 5 bases between. The CDR3 contains 12 residues. In DNA, the CDR3 is TGTGCCAGCAGCTTAGACGGCTATGGCTACACCTTC. Translation gives CASSLDGYGYTF.

The V and J genes are TRBV7-2 and TRBJ2-1; D unresolved. The CDR3 runs 12 residues. Germline CDR1 and CDR2: SGHTA and FQGNSA. V lost 5 bases and J 10 bases, leaving 12 bases between the germline ends. CDR3 nucleotides: TGTGCCAGCAGCCCTCTCTTTGGAGAGCAGTTCTTC. Its protein is CASSPLFGEQFF.

CDR3 nucleotides: TGTGCCAGCAGCTCCCCGACAGGGAGGGAAGAGACCCAGTACTTC. Translated: CASSSPTGREETQYF. This chain joins TRBV7-2 and TRBJ2-5, with D perhaps matching TRBD1 or TRBD2 (7 bases each). CDR3 size: 15 residues. CDR1 and CDR2 (germline): SGHTA, FQGNSA. V lost 4 bases and J lost 3, with 15 bases in between.

The rearrangement joins TRBV11-1 to TRBJ2-5; the D gene is possibly TRBD2 (6 bases). V lost 1 base to trimming and J lost 5 bases, with 17 bases between them. Germline CDR1 is SGHAT and CDR2 is FQDESV (reference sequence). This CDR3 has 16 amino acids. CDR3 loop: CASSLVSQGGWETQYF. The CDR3 DNA reads as TGTGCCAGCAGCTTAGTATCCCAGGGAGGATGGGAGACCCAGTACTTC.

The rearrangement uses TRBV6-5 and TRBJ2-1; D is possibly TRBD1 (6 bases). Between the trimmed V and J ends, which lost 6 bases and 7 bases, there was a span of 13 bases. Looked up from germline, CDR1 is MNHEY and CDR2 is SVGAGI. The CDR3 consists of 13 residues. CDR3 DNA sequence: TGTGCCAGCAGCCACAGGGTCGAGAATGAGCAGTTCTTC. Translating it yields CASSHRVENEQFF.

V and J are TRBV30 and TRBJ2-4; TRBD2 matches at 10 bases. V lost 7 bases to trimming and J lost 4 bases; unmatched junction nucleotides: 10. Germline V gives CDR1 GTSNPN, CDR2 SVGIG (reference sequence). This CDR3 is 15 amino acids long. Here the CDR3 DNA reads TGTGCCTCGGGAAATTGGACTAGCGGAAAAAACATTCAGTACTTC. This encodes CASGNWTSGKNIQYF.